The 23 T cell receptor beta chains given below trace back to one sample, sequenced in a study of neurological immune-mediated disorders. TCRdb re-derived calls from the 5' RACE reads in MiXCR, one entry per CDR3 protein. Of fewer than 80,000 distinct CDR3 sequences in the sample, around 4.8% were seen once. Sequencing used PBMCs. Source of these receptors: a woman aged 45-59 years with multiple sclerosis.

This clonotype has a handful of counts. J is TRBJ2-1 and V is TRBV24-1, with D perhaps TRBD1 (5 bases). V was cut by 4 bases and J by 7 bases, with 13 bases left in between. Germline lookup yields CDR1 KGHDR and CDR2 SFDVKD. CDR3 length: 14 amino acids. The CDR3 is CATSEAARVNEQFF. The DNA of the CDR3 is TGTGCCACCAGTGAGGCTGCCAGGGTAAATGAGCAGTTCTTC.

The chain joins TRBV25-1 to TRBJ2-7, with 8 bases that match TRBD1. The V gene's germline CDR1 is MGHDK and CDR2 SYGVNS. J lost 11 bases, V lost 6 bases, and 12 bases had no gene match. The CDR3 extends over 13 amino acids. The CDR3 nucleotides are TGTGCCAGCAGGGAGACAGGGGACCTCTCCGAGTACTTC. Amino acids: CASRETGDLSEYF.

This clonotype was picked up many times. The V call is TRBV14, the J call TRBJ2-2; tentative D call: TRBD2 (6 bases). Looked up from germline, CDR1 is SGHDN and CDR2 is FVKESK. The CDR3 extends over 15 amino acids. V lost 3 bases and J lost 8, with 16 bases in between. CDR3 bases: TGTGCCAGCAGCCATAGGGACTCCGGGTCTGGGGAGCTGTTTTTT. Its translation is CASSHRDSGSGELFF.

Many counts were recorded for this clonotype. This chain links TRBV25-1 with TRBJ1-5, with 7 bases fitting TRBD1. CDR1 is MGHDK, CDR2 SYGVNS, per germline. The V and J ends lost 2 bases and 6 bases, in that order; junction bases with no gene match: 7. The CDR3 sequence is 15 residues long. CDR3 DNA sequence: TGTGCCAGCAGTGAAGTAGGGGGCGCGGGTCAGCCCCAGCATTTT. Amino acid sequence: CASSEVGGAGQPQHF.

In this sample, this clonotype turned up a few times. The chain carries TRBV6-2 or TRBV6-3 and TRBJ2-7; no definite D call. Germline values: CDR1 MNHEY, CDR2 SVGEGT. The V end lost 5 bases, the J end lost 2 bases, and 10 bases lay between the germline ends. This CDR3 contains 13 residues. The CDR3: CASSRDGPYEQYF. In nucleotides, the CDR3 is TGTGCCAGCAGTCGTGACGGACCCTACGAGCAGTACTTC.

This clonotype was seen repeatedly, ten times or more. The chain has TRBV20-1 and TRBJ1-2; D might be TRBD1 (6 bases). The CDR3 runs 16 residues. The germline V and J ends were trimmed by 5 bases and 2 bases, with 21 bases remaining between them. CDR1 is DFQATT and CDR2 is SNEGSKA in the germline V gene (reference sequence). CDR3 sequence: CSACCGPAGANYGYTF. The CDR3 coding sequence is TGCAGTGCTTGTTGTGGGCCCGCAGGGGCAAACTATGGCTACACCTTC.

This clonotype was seen repeatedly, ten times or more. The genes are TRBV24-1 and TRBJ2-3; D perhaps matches TRBD1 (6 bases). The germline V and J ends were trimmed by 7 bases and 2 bases, with 9 bases remaining between them. The CDR3 contains 13 residues. Germline-derived CDR1 and CDR2 are KGHDR and SFDVKD. The CDR3 DNA follows: TGTGCCACCAGGGACAGAGTCACAGATACGCAGTATTTT. This codes for CATRDRVTDTQYF.

This clonotype was recorded many times. V gene TRBV29-1 combines with J gene TRBJ1-2; D gene uncertain. The CDR3 is 12 amino acids. Germline CDR1 and CDR2: SQVTM and ANQGSEA. V shed 8 bases and J shed 4 bases, with 14 bases lying between them. CDR3 sequence: CSSGGDGYGYTF. The CDR3 DNA reads as TGCAGCTCTGGTGGGGATGGCTATGGCTACACCTTC. Full variable domain (missing parts from reference TRBV29-1 and TRBJ1-2): SAVISQKPSRDICQRGTSLTIQCQVDSQVTMMFWYRQQPGQSLTLIATANQGSEATYESGFVIDKFPISRPNLTFSTLTVSNMSPEDSSIYLCSSGGDGYGYTFGSGTRLTVV.

The table lists this clonotype with a few counts. The chain couples TRBV6-6 to TRBJ1-5; D is perhaps TRBD1 (5 bases). CDR1 MNHNY and CDR2 SVGAGI come from the germline V gene (reference sequence). Trimming pared 2 bases from V and 3 bases from J, leaving 8 bases between. The CDR3 has 14 residues. CDR3 bases: TGTGCCAGCAGTTACAGGGGAGACAATCAGCCCCAGCATTTT. The encoded protein is CASSYRGDNQPQHF.

The CDR3 DNA follows: TGTGCCAGCAGCTTAGGGGACAGGGCTGGCGAGACCCAGTACTTC. Its translation: CASSLGDRAGETQYF. The V gene is TRBV7-9, the J gene TRBJ2-5, with 9 bases matching TRBD1. The germline CDR1 and CDR2 sequences are SEHNR and FQNEAQ (reference sequence). V lost 1 base, J lost 5 bases, and 5 bases stayed unmatched. This CDR3 spans 15 amino acids.

This clonotype was seen at least ten times. This chain links TRBV30 with TRBJ2-4; TRBD2 matches 8 bases. After removal of 5 bases from V and 0 bases from J, the junction contained 6 bases not matched to a gene. Per germline, CDR1 GTSNPN and CDR2 SVGIG (reference sequence). This CDR3 spans 15 amino acids. Here the CDR3 reads CAWSGGAGAKNIQYF. The DNA of the CDR3 is TGTGCCTGGTCCGGGGGGGCGGGAGCCAAAAACATTCAGTACTTC.

This clonotype was recorded at least ten times. This rearrangement joins TRBV20-1 to TRBJ2-2; the D is unclear. This CDR3 has 13 amino acids. V lost 2 bases to trimming and J lost 4 bases, with 8 bases between them. Per germline, CDR1 DFQATT and CDR2 SNEGSKA (reference sequence). This CDR3 is CSARITSTGELFF. For the CDR3, the DNA is TGCAGTGCTAGAATTACTTCCACCGGGGAGCTGTTTTTT.

This clonotype turned up a few times. The genes are TRBV6-5 and TRBJ2-3; the D gene is possibly TRBD2 (6 bases). Trimming took 2 bases from V and 3 from J, leaving 15 bases between them. The CDR3 totals 16 residues. Germline V gene sequence: CDR1 MNHEY, CDR2 SVGAGI. CDR3 sequence (DNA): TGTGCCAGCAGTTACGGGTGGGGTGGGGGGACAGATACGCAGTATTTT. Its protein is CASSYGWGGGTDTQYF.

The CDR3 bases are TGTGCCAGCAGCTTAATCGTAGCGGGGAGCACAGATACGCAGTATTTT. Its translation: CASSLIVAGSTDTQYF. The chain joins TRBV7-2 to TRBJ2-3; 8 nucleotides match TRBD2. V shed 2 bases, J shed 0 bases, and the junction held 4 bases outside the gene matches. Germline V gives CDR1 SGHTA, CDR2 FQGNSA. CDR3 size: 16 residues.

In the case of this clonotype: A single base separates this from a much larger clone, so it may be a read error. Likely a read error: the CDR3 ends without its conserved phenylalanine or tryptophan. The DNA is omitted, as the CDR3 cannot be located on it reliably, and the CDR3 follows TCRdb's listing. V usage is TRBV12-3 or TRBV12-4 and J usage is TRBJ1-3. The CDR3 is made up of 13 amino acids, end residues included. This CDR3 is CASSLSSGPPVYC.

This clonotype was recorded many times. The rearrangement links TRBV10-3 to TRBJ2-2; D may correspond to TRBD1 or TRBD2 (5 bases each). Germline CDR1 ENHRY, CDR2 SYGVKD. Trimming removed 10 bases at V and 3 bases at J, with 15 bases between. The length of the CDR3 is 14 residues. CDR3 loop: CATRGRPDTGELFF. CDR3 DNA sequence: TGTGCCACAAGGGGACGTCCGGACACCGGGGAGCTGTTTTTT.

There are many counts of this clonotype. The V call is TRBV7-9, the J call TRBJ1-1; D ambiguous. Germline V CDR1 and CDR2: SEHNR, FQNEAQ (reference sequence). V shed 5 bases and J shed 2 bases, with 12 bases lying between them. This CDR3 spans 14 amino acids. The CDR3 nucleotides are TGTGCCAGCAGCCGTTCCCTAGGAAACACTGAAGCTTTCTTT. It encodes CASSRSLGNTEAFF.

J is TRBJ2-3 and V is TRBV7-8; 13 nucleotides match TRBD2. The J segment lost 4 bases and the V segment lost 1 base, leaving 8 bases of the junction unmatched. Germline V gene data show CDR1 as SGHVS and CDR2 as FQNEAQ. This CDR3 is built from 18 residues. CDR3 sequence: CASSLDSLAGGVSDTQYF. DNA of the CDR3: TGTGCCAGCAGCTTAGATTCACTAGCGGGGGGGGTCTCAGATACGCAGTATTTT.

The sample holds many counts of this clonotype. The chain couples TRBV10-3 to TRBJ2-3; the match to TRBD2 covers 7 bases. This CDR3 spans 17 amino acids. J was trimmed by 6 bases and V by 3 bases; bases with no gene match: 15. Germline-derived CDR1 and CDR2 are ENHRY and SYGVKD. The CDR3 DNA reads TGTGCCATCAGTGATATCCCTTCTGGCGGGGGACCGGATACGCAGTATTTT. This encodes CAISDIPSGGGPDTQYF.

About this clonotype: A much larger clone lies a single base off, so this may be a read error. This sequence joins TRBV7-6 and TRBJ1-6, with D uncertain. Per the germline V gene, CDR1 is SGHVS and CDR2 is FNYEAQ. The CDR3 has 14 residues. The CDR3 loop is CANSLEGSNSPLHF. For the CDR3, the DNA is TGTGCCAACAGCTTAGAAGGGAGCAATTCACCCCTCCACTTT.

This clonotype appeared many times. The rearrangement links TRBV7-9 to TRBJ1-1; D is unclear. This CDR3 spans 12 amino acids. V was shortened by 5 bases and J by 5 bases, with 9 bases between the two germline ends. CDR1 is SEHNR and CDR2 is FQNEAQ in the germline V gene (reference sequence). This chain's CDR3 is CASSRGPTEAFF. CDR3 bases: TGTGCCAGCAGCCGCGGACCTACTGAAGCTTTCTTT. Variable domain in full (rest from reference TRBV7-9 and TRBJ1-1): DTGVSQNPRHKITKRGQNVTFRCDPISEHNRLYWYRQTLGQGPEFLTYFQNEAQLEKSRLLSDRFSAERPKGSFSTLEIQRTEQGDSAMYLCASSRGPTEAFFGQGTRLTVV.

This clonotype appeared many times. The CDR3 reads CASSYGGQGYNTGELFF. The CDR3 DNA reads TGTGCCAGCAGTTATGGGGGACAGGGCTATAACACCGGGGAGCTGTTTTTT. The rearrangement uses TRBV6-5 and TRBJ2-2, with TRBD1 matching 9 bases. Germline V gene sequence: CDR1 MNHEY, CDR2 SVGAGI. The V and J ends lost 3 bases and 2 bases, in that order; junction bases with no gene match: 7. This CDR3 has 17 amino acids.

The CDR3 protein is CASSQKKGYGYTF. The CDR3 region has the DNA TGCGCCAGCAGCCAAAAAAAGGGTTATGGCTACACCTTC. V gene TRBV4-1 combines with J gene TRBJ1-2; D not certain. Deletions cut 2 bases from V and 5 bases from J, with 9 bases between. The CDR3 covers 13 residues. Germline V gives CDR1 MGHRA, CDR2 YSYEKL.